This T cell receptor beta chain was identified in a study of regulatory T cells in long-lasting Graves disease. Looking at the study overall: Graves' patients diagnosed newly had used antithyroid drugs under 3 months. Whole-study findings and limits: Newly diagnosed Graves' patients exceeded persistent ones in TCR diversity.

For TCR beta, libraries came from iRepertoire HTBI primers and Arm-PCR of CDR3 regions. TCRdb re-derived calls from the multiplex PCR reads in MiXCR, one entry per CDR3 protein. Among about 610,000 distinct CDR3 sequences listed, more than 15% were seen once. This clonotype was counted a few times. The antigen is unknown. Time point: newly diagnosed GD, antithyroid drugs for less than 3 months. Scientists built the TCR library using RNA that was extracted from PBMCs. V was clipped by 6 bases and J by 4 bases; unmatched bases: 8. Germline CDR1 and CDR2: MNHEY and SMNVEV (reference sequence). CDR3 size: 14 residues. In addition, the sample was reused for a study of T cells in Graves' hyperthyroidism and ophthalmopathy. From that study: Those patients with uncontrolled infection, other autoimmune disease, pregnancy or lactation were excluded. Carried out on the TCR CDR3, a first-round RT-PCR used the HTBI primer set.

The sequence came from a man aged 18 to 29 with Graves disease. This sample comprised peripheral blood mononuclear cells (PBMCs), obtained at new diagnosis, from a patient treated with antithyroid drugs. V usage is TRBV27 and J usage is TRBJ2-7, with TRBD1 identical over 8 bases. CDR3 bases: TGTGCCAGCAGGAACCAGGGGGCGGTTTACGAGCAGTACTTC. It yields the protein CASRNQGAVYEQYF.